This is a list of T cell receptor beta chains from one sample in a study of blood T cell repertoires in COVID-19. This table comes from immunoSEQ multiplex PCR, and its TCRdb copy is limited to in-frame clones, with some not included. In the table there are roughly 200,000 clones, 70% to 90% of which are singletons. The sequencing input was PBMCs or T cells enriched from blood (not recorded which). The receptors come from a man in his thirties or forties who had recovered from COVID-19. CDR3s include the opening cysteine and the closing phenylalanine or tryptophan. A D gene is named only where the DNA matches it firmly. Size is stated for part of the rows, as once, few or many counts, or as a class when the clone is expanded.

j_call d_call v_call clone_size cdr3_aa cdr3_nt
TRBJ2-5 . TRBV7-2 . CASSLGVRVIQETQYF TGTGCCAGCAGCTTAGGGGTGAGGGTTATCCAAGAGACCCAGTACTTC
TRBJ2-5 TRBD1 TRBV27 . CASSRTGGGETQYF TGTGCCAGCAGTAGGACAGGGGGCGGAGAGACCCAGTACTTC
TRBJ2-5 TRBD1 TRBV19 . CASSIDPTGAARQQETQYF TGTGCCAGTAGTATAGACCCGACAGGGGCGGCGCGCCAGCAAGAGACCCAGTACTTC
TRBJ1-1 . TRBV7-9 once CASSAGEVSTEAFF TGTGCCAGCAGCGCAGGGGAAGTCTCTACTGAAGCTTTCTTT
TRBJ2-1 TRBD1 TRBV7-9 . CASSLARTGDVYNEQFF TGTGCCAGCAGCTTAGCTCGGACAGGGGACGTCTACAATGAGCAGTTCTTC
TRBJ1-5 TRBD1 TRBV19 . CASSMGTASNQPQHF TGTGCCAGTAGTATGGGGACAGCTAGCAATCAGCCCCAGCATTTT
TRBJ1-4 . TRBV2 . CASSVVGAGPEKLFF TGTGCCAGCAGTGTTGTAGGGGCGGGGCCTGAAAAACTGTTTTTT
TRBJ2-7 . TRBV5-1 few CASSLGGLGSYEQYF TGCGCCAGCAGCTTAGGGGGTCTCGGCTCCTACGAGCAGTACTTC
TRBJ2-3 TRBD2 TRBV27 . CASSLSFWTSGRTLDTQYF TGTGCCAGCAGTTTATCGTTTTGGACTAGCGGGAGAACGTTAGATACGCAGTATTTT
TRBJ2-3 . TRBV12-3/TRBV12-4 . CASSLLDTQYF TGTGCCAGCAGTTTACTGGATACGCAGTATTTT
TRBJ2-7 . TRBV15 few CATSRDEPDEQYF TGTGCCACCAGCAGAGATGAACCGGACGAGCAGTACTTC
TRBJ2-1 . TRBV29-1 . CSVEDFTSSYNEQFF TGCAGCGTTGAAGATTTCACCAGCTCCTACAATGAGCAGTTCTTC
TRBJ2-1 TRBD2 TRBV5-1 . CASSPRGGTSGSNYNEQFF TGCGCCAGCAGCCCACGCGGGGGGACTAGCGGGAGCAACTACAATGAGCAGTTCTTC
TRBJ1-4 . TRBV27 . CASSSATNEKLFF TGTGCCAGCAGTTCAGCAACTAATGAAAAACTGTTTTTT
TRBJ2-5 TRBD2 TRBV5-8 . CASSQTSGSETQYF TGTGCCAGCAGCCAGACTAGCGGGTCAGAGACCCAGTACTTC
TRBJ2-5 TRBD1 TRBV3-1/TRBV3-2 . CASSQGQGVRETQYF TGTGCCAGCAGCCAAGGTCAGGGGGTCCGGGAGACCCAGTACTTC
TRBJ2-2 TRBD1 TRBV30 . CAWSNRGTGELFF TGTGCCTGGAGTAACAGGGGCACCGGGGAGCTGTTTTTT
TRBJ2-1 . TRBV6-2/TRBV6-3 . CASSYSRLRSNEQFF TGTGCCAGCAGTTACTCTCGACTTCGGAGCAATGAGCAGTTCTTC
TRBJ1-5 . TRBV7-9 . CASSQGGLQHF TGTGCCAGCAGCCAGGGAGGACTCCAGCATTTT